The entry below gives a single TCR beta chain sequence along with its context. Antigen: not known. The sample originates from a study of vaccination and CD4 T cells after COVID-19. Cultured CD4+ T-cell DNA underwent Oncomine TCR Beta short-read sequencing. TCRdb reprocessed the PCR reads via MiXCR and lists one record per CDR3 protein. The data show thousands of distinct CDR3 sequences, about 38% seen once. There are 12 residues in the CDR3. The germline V and J ends were trimmed by 6 bases and 3 bases, with 6 bases remaining between them. Germline CDR1 and CDR2: SGHVS and FQNEAQ. Treatment here: approximately nine-day PBMC culture with coronavirus spike peptide pools or control peptides (ViraFEST assay).

The chain is built from TRBV7-8 and TRBJ2-1; D is uncertain. The material sequenced was CD4+ T cells from blood, cultured in vitro. This receptor was identified in a human donor who had recovered from COVID-19. For the CDR3, the DNA is TGTGCCAGCAGTTGGCACTACAATGAGCAGTTCTTC. This gives the protein CASSWHYNEQFF.